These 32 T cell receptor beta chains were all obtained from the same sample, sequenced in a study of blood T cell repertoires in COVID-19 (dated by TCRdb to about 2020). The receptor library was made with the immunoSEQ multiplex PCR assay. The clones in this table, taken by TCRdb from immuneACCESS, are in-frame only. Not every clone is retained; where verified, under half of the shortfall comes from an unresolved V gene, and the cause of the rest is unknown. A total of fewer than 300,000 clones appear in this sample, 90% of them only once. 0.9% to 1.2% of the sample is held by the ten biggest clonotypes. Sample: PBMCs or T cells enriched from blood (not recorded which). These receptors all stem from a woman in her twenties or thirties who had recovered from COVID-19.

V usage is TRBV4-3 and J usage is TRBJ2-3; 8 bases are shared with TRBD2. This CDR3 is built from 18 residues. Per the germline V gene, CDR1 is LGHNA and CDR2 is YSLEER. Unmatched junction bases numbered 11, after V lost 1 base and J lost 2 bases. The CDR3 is CASSQVLQTSALTDTQYF. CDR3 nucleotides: TGCGCCAGCAGCCAAGTCCTTCAGACTAGCGCCCTCACAGATACGCAGTATTTT.

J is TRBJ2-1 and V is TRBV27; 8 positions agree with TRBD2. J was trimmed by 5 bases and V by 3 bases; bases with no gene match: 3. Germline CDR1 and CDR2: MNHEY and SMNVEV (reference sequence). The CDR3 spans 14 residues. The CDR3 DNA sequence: TGTGCCAGCAGTTTCAGCGGGAGTGACAATGAGCAGTTCTTC. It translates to CASSFSGSDNEQFF.

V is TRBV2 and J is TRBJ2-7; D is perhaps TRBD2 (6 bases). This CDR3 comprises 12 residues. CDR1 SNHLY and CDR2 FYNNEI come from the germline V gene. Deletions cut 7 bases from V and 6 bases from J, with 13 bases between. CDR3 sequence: CASTPGDGEQYF. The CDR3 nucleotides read TGTGCCAGCACCCCGGGGGACGGCGAGCAGTACTTC.

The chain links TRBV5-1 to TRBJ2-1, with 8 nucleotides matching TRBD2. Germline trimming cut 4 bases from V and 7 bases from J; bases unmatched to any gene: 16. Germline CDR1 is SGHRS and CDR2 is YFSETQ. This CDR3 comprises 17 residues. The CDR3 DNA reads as TGCGCCAGCAGCCTGTTCCTAAGCGGGAGCTTGGGGAATGAGCAGTTCTTC. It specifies CASSLFLSGSLGNEQFF.

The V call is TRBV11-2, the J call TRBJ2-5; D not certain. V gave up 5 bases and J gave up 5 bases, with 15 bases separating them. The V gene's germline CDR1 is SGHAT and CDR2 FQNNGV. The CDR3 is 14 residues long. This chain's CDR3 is CASSLSRMSETQYF. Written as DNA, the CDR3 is TGTGCCAGCAGCCTCTCTAGGATGTCGGAGACCCAGTACTTC.

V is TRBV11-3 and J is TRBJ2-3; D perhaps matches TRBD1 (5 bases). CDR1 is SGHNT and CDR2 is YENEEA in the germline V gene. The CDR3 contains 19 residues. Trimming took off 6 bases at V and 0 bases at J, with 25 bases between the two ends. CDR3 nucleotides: TGTGCCAGCAGTCCCCCATTAAGAGACAGCTCTACTAGCACAGATACGCAGTATTTT. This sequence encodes CASSPPLRDSSTSTDTQYF.

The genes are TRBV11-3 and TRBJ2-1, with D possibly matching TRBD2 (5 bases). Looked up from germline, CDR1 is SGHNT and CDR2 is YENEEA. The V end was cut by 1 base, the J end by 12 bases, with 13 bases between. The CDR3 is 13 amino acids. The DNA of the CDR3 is TGTGCCAGCAGCTTAGGCGATAGCGATCCGCAGTTCTTC. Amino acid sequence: CASSLGDSDPQFF.

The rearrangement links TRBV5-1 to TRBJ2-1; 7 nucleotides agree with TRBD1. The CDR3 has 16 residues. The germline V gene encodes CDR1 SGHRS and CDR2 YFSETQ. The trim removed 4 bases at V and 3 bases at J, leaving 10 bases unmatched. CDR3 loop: CASSPGWGQNYNEQFF. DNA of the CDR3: TGCGCCAGCAGCCCTGGCTGGGGACAGAACTACAATGAGCAGTTCTTC.

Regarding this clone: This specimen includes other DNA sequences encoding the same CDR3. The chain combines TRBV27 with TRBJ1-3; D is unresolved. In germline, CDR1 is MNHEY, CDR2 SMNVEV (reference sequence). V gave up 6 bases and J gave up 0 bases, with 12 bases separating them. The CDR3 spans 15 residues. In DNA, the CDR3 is TGTGCCAGCAGCCTTGGACTTAACTCTGGAAACACCATATATTTT. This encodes CASSLGLNSGNTIYF.

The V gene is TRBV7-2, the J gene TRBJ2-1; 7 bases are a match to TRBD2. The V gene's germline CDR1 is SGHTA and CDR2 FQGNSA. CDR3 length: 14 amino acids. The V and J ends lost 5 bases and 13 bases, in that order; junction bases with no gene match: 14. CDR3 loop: CASSPIGLAGLQFF. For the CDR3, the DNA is TGTGCCAGCAGCCCAATAGGGTTAGCGGGCCTACAGTTCTTC.

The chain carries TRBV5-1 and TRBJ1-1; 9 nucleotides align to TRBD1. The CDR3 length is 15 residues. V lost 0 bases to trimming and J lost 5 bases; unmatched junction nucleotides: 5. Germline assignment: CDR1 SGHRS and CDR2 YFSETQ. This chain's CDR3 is CASSLAQTGGTEAFF. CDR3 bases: TGCGCCAGCAGCTTGGCCCAGACAGGGGGTACTGAAGCTTTCTTT.

For the CDR3, the DNA is TGCGCCAGCAGCCAAGGGGGGGCTAATGAAAAACTGTTTTTT. Translated, it gives CASSQGGANEKLFF. V usage is TRBV4-3 and J usage is TRBJ1-4, with a weak D call TRBD1 (5 bases). Between the trimmed V and J ends, which lost 1 base and 3 bases, there was a span of 6 bases. Germline CDR1 and CDR2: LGHNA and YSLEER. There are 14 residues in the CDR3.

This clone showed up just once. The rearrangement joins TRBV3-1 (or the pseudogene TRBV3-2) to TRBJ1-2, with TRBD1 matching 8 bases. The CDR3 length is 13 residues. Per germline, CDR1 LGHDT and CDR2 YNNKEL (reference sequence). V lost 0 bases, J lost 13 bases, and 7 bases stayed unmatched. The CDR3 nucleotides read TGTGCCAGCAGCCAAGATTCTAAGGGACAGGCCACCTTC. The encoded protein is CASSQDSKGQATF.

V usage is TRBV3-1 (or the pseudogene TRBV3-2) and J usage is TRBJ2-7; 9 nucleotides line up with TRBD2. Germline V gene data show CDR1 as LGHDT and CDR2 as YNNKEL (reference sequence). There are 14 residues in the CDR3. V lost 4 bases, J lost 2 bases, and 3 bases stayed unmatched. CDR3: CASSLTSGAYEQYF. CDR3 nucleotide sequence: TGTGCCAGCAGCCTGACTAGCGGAGCCTACGAGCAGTACTTC.

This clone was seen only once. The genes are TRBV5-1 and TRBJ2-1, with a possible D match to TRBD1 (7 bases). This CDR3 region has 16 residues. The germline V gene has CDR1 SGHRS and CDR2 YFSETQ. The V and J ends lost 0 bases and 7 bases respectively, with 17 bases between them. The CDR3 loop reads CASSLAVGRGDNEQFF. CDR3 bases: TGCGCCAGCAGCTTGGCCGTCGGCAGGGGGGATAATGAGCAGTTCTTC.

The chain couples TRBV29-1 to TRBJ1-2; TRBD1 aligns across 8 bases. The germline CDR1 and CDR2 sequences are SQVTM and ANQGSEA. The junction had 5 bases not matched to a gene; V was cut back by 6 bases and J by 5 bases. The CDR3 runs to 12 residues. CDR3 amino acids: CSVRTGTYGYTF. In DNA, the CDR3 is TGCAGCGTAAGGACAGGGACGTATGGCTACACCTTC.

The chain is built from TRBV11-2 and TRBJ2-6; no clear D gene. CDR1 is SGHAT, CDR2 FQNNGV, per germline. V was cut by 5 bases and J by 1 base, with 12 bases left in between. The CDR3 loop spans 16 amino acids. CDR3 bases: TGTGCCAGCAGCCTATTCGAGGAATCTGGGGCCAACGTCCTGACTTTC. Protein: CASSLFEESGANVLTF.

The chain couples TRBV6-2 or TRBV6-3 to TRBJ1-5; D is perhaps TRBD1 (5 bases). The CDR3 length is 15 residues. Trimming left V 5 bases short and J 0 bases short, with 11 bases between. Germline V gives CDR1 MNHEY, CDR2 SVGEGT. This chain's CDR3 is CASSPHRISNQPQHF. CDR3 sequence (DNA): TGTGCCAGCAGTCCCCACAGGATTAGCAATCAGCCCCAGCATTTT.

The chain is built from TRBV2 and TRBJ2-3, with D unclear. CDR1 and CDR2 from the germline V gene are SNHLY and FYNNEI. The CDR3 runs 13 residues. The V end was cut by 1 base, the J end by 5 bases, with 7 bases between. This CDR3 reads CASSEGHGDTQYF. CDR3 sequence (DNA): TGTGCCAGCAGTGAAGGGCATGGAGATACGCAGTATTTT.

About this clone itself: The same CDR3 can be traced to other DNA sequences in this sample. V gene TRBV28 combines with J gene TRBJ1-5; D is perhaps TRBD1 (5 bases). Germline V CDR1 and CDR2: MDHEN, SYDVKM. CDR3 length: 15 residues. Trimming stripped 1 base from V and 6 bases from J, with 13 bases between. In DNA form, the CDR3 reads TGTGCCAGCAGTTTATTCGGCAGGGTTGGTCAGCCCCAGCATTTT. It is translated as CASSLFGRVGQPQHF.

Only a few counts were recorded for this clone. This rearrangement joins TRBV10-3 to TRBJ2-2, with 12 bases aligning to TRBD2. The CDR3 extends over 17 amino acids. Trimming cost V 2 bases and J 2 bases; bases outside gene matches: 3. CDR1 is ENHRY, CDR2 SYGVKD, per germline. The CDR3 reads CAISEGLAGRNTGELFF. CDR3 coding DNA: TGTGCCATCAGTGAGGGACTAGCGGGAAGAAACACCGGGGAGCTGTTTTTT.

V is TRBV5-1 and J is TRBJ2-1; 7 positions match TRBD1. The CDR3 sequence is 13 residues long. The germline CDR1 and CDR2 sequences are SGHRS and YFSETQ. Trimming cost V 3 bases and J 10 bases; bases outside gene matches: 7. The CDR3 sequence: CASSSTGYGEQFF. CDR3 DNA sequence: TGCGCCAGCAGCTCGACAGGGTACGGCGAGCAGTTCTTC. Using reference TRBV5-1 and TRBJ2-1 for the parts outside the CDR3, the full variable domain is KAGVTQTPRYLIKTRGQQVTLSCSPISGHRSVSWYQQTPGQGLQFLFEYFSETQRNKGNFPGRFSGRQFSNSRSEMNVSTLELGDSALYLCASSSTGYGEQFFGPGTRLTVL.

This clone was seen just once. The CDR3 DNA reads TGTGCCAGCACCCGACTAGCGGGAGGGACAGATACGCAGTATTTT. Amino acid sequence: CASTRLAGGTDTQYF. This chain joins TRBV2 and TRBJ2-3; TRBD2 agrees at 14 bases. Trimming at V came to 7 bases and at J to 3 bases, leaving 3 bases not matched to a gene. The CDR3 is 15 residues long. In germline, CDR1 is SNHLY, CDR2 FYNNEI. The entire variable domain, with the rest obtained from reference TRBV2 and TRBJ2-3, is as follows: EPEVTQTPSHQVTQMGQEVILRCVPISNHLYFYWYRQILGQKVEFLVSFYNNEISEKSEIFDDQFSVERPDGSNFTLKIRSTKLEDSAMYFCASTRLAGGTDTQYFGPGTRLTVL.

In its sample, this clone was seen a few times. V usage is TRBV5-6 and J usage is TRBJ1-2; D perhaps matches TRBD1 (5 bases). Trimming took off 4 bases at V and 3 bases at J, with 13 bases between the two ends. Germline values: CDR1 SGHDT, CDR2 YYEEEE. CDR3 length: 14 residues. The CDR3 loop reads CASSAPRAHYGYTF. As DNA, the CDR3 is TGTGCCAGCAGCGCCCCCAGGGCTCACTATGGCTACACCTTC.

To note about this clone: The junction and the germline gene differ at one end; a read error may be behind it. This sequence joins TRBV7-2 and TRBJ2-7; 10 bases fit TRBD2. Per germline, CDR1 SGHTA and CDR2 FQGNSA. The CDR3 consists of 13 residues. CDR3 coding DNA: TGTGCCAGCAGCCCAGTAGCGGGAGGAGGTGGGGTCTTC. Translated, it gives CASSPVAGGGGVF.

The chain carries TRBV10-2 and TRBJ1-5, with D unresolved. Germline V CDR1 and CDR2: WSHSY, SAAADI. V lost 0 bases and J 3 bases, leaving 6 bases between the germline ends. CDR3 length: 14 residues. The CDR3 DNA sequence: TGCGCCAGCAGTGAGTCGGGCGTCAATCAGCCCCAGCATTTT. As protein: CASSESGVNQPQHF.

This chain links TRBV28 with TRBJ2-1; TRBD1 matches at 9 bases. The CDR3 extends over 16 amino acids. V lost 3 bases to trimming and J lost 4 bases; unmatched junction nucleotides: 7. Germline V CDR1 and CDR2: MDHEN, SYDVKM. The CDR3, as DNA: TGTGCCAGCAGTTTTAGTGGACAGGGGTTGTACAATGAGCAGTTCTTC. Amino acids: CASSFSGQGLYNEQFF.

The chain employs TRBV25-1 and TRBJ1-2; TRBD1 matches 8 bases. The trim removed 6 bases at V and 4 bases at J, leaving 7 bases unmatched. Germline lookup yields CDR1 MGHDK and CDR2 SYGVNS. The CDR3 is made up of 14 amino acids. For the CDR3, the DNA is TGTGCCAGCAGGGGGACAGGCTTGACCTATGGCTACACCTTC. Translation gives CASRGTGLTYGYTF.

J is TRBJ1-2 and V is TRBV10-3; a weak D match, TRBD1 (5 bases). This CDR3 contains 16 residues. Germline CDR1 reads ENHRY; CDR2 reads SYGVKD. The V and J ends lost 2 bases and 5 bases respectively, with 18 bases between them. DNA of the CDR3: TGTGCCATCAGTGAGGACAGTCGTCGAGCTGTTTATGGCTACACCTTC. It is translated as CAISEDSRRAVYGYTF.

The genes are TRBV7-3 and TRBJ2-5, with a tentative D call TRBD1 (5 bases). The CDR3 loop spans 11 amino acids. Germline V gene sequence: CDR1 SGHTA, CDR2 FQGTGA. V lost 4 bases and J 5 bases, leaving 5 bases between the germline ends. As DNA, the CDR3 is TGTGCCAGCAGCTCAGGGGAGACCCAGTACTTC. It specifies CASSSGETQYF.

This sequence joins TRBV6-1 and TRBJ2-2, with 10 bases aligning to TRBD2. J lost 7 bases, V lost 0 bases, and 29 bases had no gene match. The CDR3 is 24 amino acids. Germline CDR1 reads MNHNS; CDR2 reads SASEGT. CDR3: CASSEAPARPTGKGLAGVNGELFF. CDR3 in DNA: TGTGCCAGCAGTGAAGCACCGGCGAGACCGACAGGGAAGGGGCTAGCGGGAGTGAACGGGGAGCTGTTTTTT.

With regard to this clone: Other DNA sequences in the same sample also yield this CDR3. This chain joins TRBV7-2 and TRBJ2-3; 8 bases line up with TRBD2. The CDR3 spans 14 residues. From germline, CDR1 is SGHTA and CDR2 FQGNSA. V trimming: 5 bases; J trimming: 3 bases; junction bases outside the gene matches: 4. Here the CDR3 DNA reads TGTGCCAGCAGCCTCGGACTAGCAACAGATACGCAGTATTTT. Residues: CASSLGLATDTQYF.